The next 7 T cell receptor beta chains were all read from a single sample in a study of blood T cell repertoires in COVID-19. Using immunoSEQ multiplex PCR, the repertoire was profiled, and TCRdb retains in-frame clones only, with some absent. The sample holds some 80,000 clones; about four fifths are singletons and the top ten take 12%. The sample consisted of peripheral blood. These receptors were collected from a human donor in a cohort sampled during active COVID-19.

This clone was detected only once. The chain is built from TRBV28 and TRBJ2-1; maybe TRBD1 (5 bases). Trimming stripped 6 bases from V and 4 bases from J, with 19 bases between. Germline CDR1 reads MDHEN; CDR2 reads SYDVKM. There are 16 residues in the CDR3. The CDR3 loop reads CASRPLGAQGYNEQFF. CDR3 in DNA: TGTGCCAGCAGACCCCTAGGGGCCCAGGGATACAATGAGCAGTTCTTC.

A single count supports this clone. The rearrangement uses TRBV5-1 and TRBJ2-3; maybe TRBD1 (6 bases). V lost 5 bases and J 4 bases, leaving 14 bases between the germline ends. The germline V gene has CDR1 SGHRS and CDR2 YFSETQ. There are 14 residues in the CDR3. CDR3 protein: CASRRGTSADTQYF. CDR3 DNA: TGCGCCAGCAGACGAGGGACATCGGCAGATACGCAGTATTTT.

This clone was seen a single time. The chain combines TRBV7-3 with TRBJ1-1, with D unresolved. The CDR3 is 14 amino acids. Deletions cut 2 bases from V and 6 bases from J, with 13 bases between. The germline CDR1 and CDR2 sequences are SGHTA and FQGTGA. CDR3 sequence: CASSLLAGSSEAFF. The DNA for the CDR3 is TGTGCCAGCAGCTTACTAGCGGGGTCCTCTGAAGCTTTCTTT. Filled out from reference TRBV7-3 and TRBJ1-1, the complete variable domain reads GAGVSQTPSNKVTEKGKYVELRCDPISGHTALYWYRQSLGQGPEFLIYFQGTGAADDSGLPNDRFFAVRPEGSVSTLKIQRTERGDSAVYLCASSLLAGSSEAFFGQGTRLTVV.

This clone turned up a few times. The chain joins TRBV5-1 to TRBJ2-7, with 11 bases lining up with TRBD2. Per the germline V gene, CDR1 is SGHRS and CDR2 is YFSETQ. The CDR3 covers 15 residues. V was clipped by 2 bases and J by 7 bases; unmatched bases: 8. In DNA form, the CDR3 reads TGCGCCAGCAGCTTAACTAGCGGGAGCTGGGAAGAGCAGTACTTC. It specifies CASSLTSGSWEEQYF.

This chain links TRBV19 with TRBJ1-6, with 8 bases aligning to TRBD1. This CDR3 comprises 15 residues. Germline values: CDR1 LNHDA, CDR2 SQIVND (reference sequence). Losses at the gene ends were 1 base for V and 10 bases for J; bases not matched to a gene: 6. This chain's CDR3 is CASSIGWTGLSPLHF. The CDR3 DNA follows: TGTGCCAGTAGTATAGGTTGGACAGGGTTATCACCCCTCCACTTT.

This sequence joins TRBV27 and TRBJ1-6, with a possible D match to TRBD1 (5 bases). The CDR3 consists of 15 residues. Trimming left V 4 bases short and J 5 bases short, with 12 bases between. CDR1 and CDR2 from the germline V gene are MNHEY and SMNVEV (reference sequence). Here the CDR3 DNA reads TGTGCCAGCAGTTCGGGCAGGGCCGATAATTCACCCCTCCACTTT. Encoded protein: CASSSGRADNSPLHF.

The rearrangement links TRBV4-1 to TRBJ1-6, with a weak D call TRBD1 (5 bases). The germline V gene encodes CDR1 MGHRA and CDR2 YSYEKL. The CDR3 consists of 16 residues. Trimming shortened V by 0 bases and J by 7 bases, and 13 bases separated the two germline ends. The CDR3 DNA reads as TGCGCCAGCAGCCAAGATTACAGGAGTGGGAATTCACCCCTCCACTTT. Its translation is CASSQDYRSGNSPLHF.